These 14 T cell receptor beta chains came from one sample sequenced in a study of T cell clonality in common variable immunodeficiency. Which antigens these TCRs recognize remains unknown. Sequencing used immunoSEQ multiplex PCR; TCRdb keeps in-frame clones, though not all of them. The data list 40,000 to 50,000 clones, none observed once; 5% to 6.5% falls to the top ten. Study outcomes and limitations: Common variable immunodeficiency TCR beta sequences reportedly had fewer deletions and N-nucleotide insertions.

Sequenced: peripheral blood mononuclear cells. Every receptor here comes from a human donor with common variable immunodeficiency.

The CDR3 region is CSASLTLNEQFF. CDR3 DNA (partial): TGCAGTGCTAGCCTGACTCTCAATGAG. The chain has TRBV20-1 and TRBJ2-1; the D is unclear. The read falls 3 residues short of the CDR3 end, and the missing part is taken from the germline J gene. This CDR3 has 12 amino acids. V lost 3 bases and J 6 bases, leaving 9 bases between the germline ends. CDR1 and CDR2 from the germline V gene are DFQATT and SNEGSKA (reference sequence).

There are a few counts of this clone. The read ends 3 residues before the CDR3 terminus; that terminus is restored from the germline J gene. The chain couples TRBV20-1 to TRBJ2-7, with 8 bases fitting TRBD2. Trimming took 1 base from V and 2 from J; bases not matched to a gene: 16. Germline CDR1 DFQATT, CDR2 SNEGSKA (reference sequence). The CDR3 sequence is 18 residues long. Partial CDR3 DNA: TGCAGTGCTAGAGCTTCCGACGGGCGGGGGGTCCCTCCCTACGAG. It translates to CSARASDGRGVPPYE. The CDR3 in its entirety is CSARASDGRGVPPYEQYF.

This clone was seen a handful of times. The missing CDR3 end, 3 residues past where the read stops, is filled in from the germline J gene. J is TRBJ1-2 and V is TRBV30, with 9 positions matching TRBD1. Germline lookup yields CDR1 GTSNPN and CDR2 SVGIG (reference sequence). The CDR3 extends over 16 amino acids. V lost 1 base to trimming and J lost 4 bases; unmatched junction nucleotides: 10. The CDR3 sequence: CAWSDLPGQGGYGYTF. The covered CDR3 bases are TGTGCCTGGAGTGATCTACCGGGACAGGGAGGCTATGGC.

In its sample, this clone was seen many times. The junction and the germline gene differ at one end; a read error may be behind it. The read falls 3 residues short of the CDR3 end, and the missing part is taken from the germline J gene. This chain uses TRBV29-1 with TRBJ1-1; no definite D call. Per the germline V gene, CDR1 is SQVTM and CDR2 is ANQGSEA. This CDR3 comprises 13 residues. The part of the CDR3 DNA that was read is TGCAGCCTTGACGTAGGGCTGGGCACTGAA. It specifies CSLDVGLGTE. The whole CDR3 protein is CSLDVGLGTEAFF.

This clone was picked up many times. The read ends 3 residues before the CDR3 terminus; that terminus is restored from the germline J gene. The chain combines TRBV18 with TRBJ1-1; TRBD1 matches 8 bases. The V segment lost 6 bases and the J segment 6 bases; nucleotides outside the gene matches: 9. Per the germline V gene, CDR1 is KGHSH and CDR2 is LQKENI. This CDR3 is 14 amino acids long. The sequenced part of the CDR3 DNA is TGTGCCAGCTCTCCGGGACAGGAGACGGCTGAA. Its translation is CASSPGQETAE. The entire CDR3 protein is CASSPGQETAEAFF.

This clone was seen many times. Coverage ceases 3 residues before the CDR3 finishes, and the germline J gene fills in the end. The chain links TRBV20-1 to TRBJ1-5, with D hard to call. V was clipped by 0 bases and J by 6 bases, with 6 bases between them. Germline V gene lookup returns CDR1 DFQATT and CDR2 SNEGSKA (reference sequence). The CDR3 contains 12 residues. CDR3 DNA (partial): TGCAGTGCTAGAGATTGGGCTCAGCCC. Translation: CSARDWAQP. In full, the CDR3 is CSARDWAQPQHF.

Concerning this clone: From the germline J gene comes the end of the CDR3, since the read stops 3 residues before it. The chain joins TRBV18 to TRBJ1-1, with 9 nucleotides matching TRBD1. From germline, CDR1 is KGHSH and CDR2 LQKENI. The CDR3 length is 16 residues. The V gene end was trimmed by 2 bases and the J gene end by 4 bases; junction bases not matched to a gene: 8. This CDR3 is CASSPMITGGSTEAFF. Incomplete CDR3 DNA: TGTGCCAGCTCACCAATGATTACAGGGGGCAGCACTGAA.

This clone came up a few times. From the germline J gene comes the end of the CDR3, since the read stops 3 residues before it. The chain couples TRBV5-6 to TRBJ2-7; D is perhaps TRBD2 (6 bases). The CDR3 extends over 11 amino acids. The V and J ends lost 4 bases and 5 bases respectively, with 7 bases between them. Germline V CDR1 and CDR2: SGHDT, YYEEEE. The chain's CDR3 is CASSGTHEQYF. CDR3 bases read: TGTGCCAGCAGCGGGACTCACGAG.

This clone appeared many times. The CDR3 DNA, read in part, is TGTGCCAGCAGCGACGGACAGTTCACAGATACG. Encoded protein: CASSDGQFTDT. The full CDR3 protein is CASSDGQFTDTQYF. V gene TRBV11-2 combines with J gene TRBJ2-3; TRBD1 is a possible D gene (6 bases). Read data end 3 residues before the CDR3 end; the end is taken from the germline J gene. The CDR3 has 14 residues. Germline V gene sequence: CDR1 SGHAT, CDR2 FQNNGV. Trimming removed 5 bases at V and 2 bases at J, with 11 bases between.

The sample holds many counts of this clone. The read falls 3 residues short of the CDR3 end, and the missing part is taken from the germline J gene. This chain joins TRBV18 and TRBJ1-1; 8 nucleotides align to TRBD1. V was pared by 3 bases and J by 2 bases, with 2 bases of the junction left unmatched. CDR1 is KGHSH, CDR2 LQKENI, per germline. This CDR3 has 14 amino acids. The CDR3 DNA, read in part, is TGTGCCAGCTCACCTGGACAGGGAAACACTGAA. Protein: CASSPGQGNTE. In full, the CDR3 reads CASSPGQGNTEAFF.

The sample holds a few counts of this clone. Read sequence stops 3 residues before the CDR3 end, and the germline J gene provides the missing end. The rearrangement links TRBV5-8 to TRBJ2-1; 8 positions match TRBD1. Germline V gene lookup returns CDR1 SGHTS and CDR2 YDEGEE. The V and J ends lost 3 bases and 2 bases, in that order; junction bases with no gene match: 4. This CDR3 region has 15 residues. CDR3 in amino acids: CASSYGQGAYNEQFF. The CDR3 bases that were read are TGTGCCAGCAGCTACGGACAGGGCGCCTACAATGAG. Variable domain in full (rest from reference TRBV5-8 and TRBJ2-1): EAGVTQSPTHLIKTRGQQATLRCSPISGHTSVYWYQQALGLGLQFLLWYDEGEERNRGNFPPRFSGRQFPNYSSELNVNALELEDSALYLCASSYGQGAYNEQFFGPGTRLTVL.

This clone was observed a handful of times. The missing CDR3 end, 3 residues past where the read stops, is filled in from the germline J gene. The rearrangement links TRBV7-9 to TRBJ1-4, with 11 bases that match TRBD1. The CDR3 has 15 residues. The V gene's germline CDR1 is SEHNR and CDR2 FQNEAQ (reference sequence). The V segment lost 3 bases and the J segment 7 bases; nucleotides outside the gene matches: 4. The CDR3 here is CASSLKGTGGEKLFF. The CDR3 bases that were read are TGTGCCAGCAGCTTGAAAGGGACAGGGGGTGAAAAA.

This clone turned up a few times. The CDR3 end lies 3 residues beyond the end of the read and is filled in from the germline J gene. The gene calls are TRBV7-9 and TRBJ2-7, with D uncertain. Trimming took off 4 bases at V and 6 bases at J, with 10 bases between the two ends. The length of the CDR3 is 12 residues. Germline assignment: CDR1 SEHNR and CDR2 FQNEAQ (reference sequence). The covered CDR3 bases are TGTGCCAGCAGCTCTTCTAGTGGCGAG. It yields the protein CASSSSSGE. The full-length CDR3 reads as CASSSSSGEQYF.

As for this clone: The read terminates 3 residues ahead of where the CDR3 ends, so the germline J gene completes it. Other DNA sequences in the same sample also yield this CDR3. This chain links TRBV30 with TRBJ1-2; D call uncertain. The CDR3 is 12 amino acids. V lost 0 bases, J lost 4 bases, and 6 bases lay in between. In germline, CDR1 is GTSNPN, CDR2 SVGIG (reference sequence). The sequenced part of the CDR3 DNA is TGTGCCTGGAGTGTAGGGCTCTATGGC. Its translation: CAWSVGLYG. The whole CDR3 reads CAWSVGLYGYTF.